The clone carrying this TCR beta chain occurred a few times. The data belong to a study of blood T cell repertoires in COVID-19. Study as a whole: Sample material is recorded as cDNA or gDNA derived from T cells, B-cell-depleted T cells, or PBMCs.

In the original workflow: Amplification of reference gene primers was used by the study to estimate nucleated cell counts. Libraries were prepared by immunoSEQ multiplex PCR; TCRdb keeps only in-frame clonotypes and omits some of them. That table furnishes V, J and clone size, whereas the DNA furnished D and trimming. The data contain 150,000 to 200,000 clones, 74% of them singletons. This TCR came from a woman at least 80 years old with acute or convalescent COVID-19. The sequencing sample was made of peripheral blood.

The CDR3 DNA sequence: TGTGCCAGCAGCCAAGATGGGGCACAGGGAAACACCATATATTTT. Translated, it gives CASSQDGAQGNTIYF. The chain joins TRBV4-2 to TRBJ1-3; tentative D call: TRBD1 (5 bases). The CDR3 has 15 amino acids. Trimming removed 0 bases from V and 4 bases from J, with 10 bases in between. Germline V CDR1 and CDR2: LGHNA, YNFKEQ.